The 7 T cell receptor beta chains in this list originate from one sample, sequenced in a study of blood T cell repertoires in COVID-19. Data came from immunoSEQ multiplex PCR; TCRdb stores just in-frame clones and leaves some out. Of 150,000 to 200,000 clones in the sample, approximately 80% were seen once. The source material was peripheral blood. All receptors derive from a woman of 80 years or more with COVID-19, enrolled during active disease.

This rearrangement joins TRBV2 to TRBJ1-6; no clear D. Trimming took off 2 bases at V and 0 bases at J, with 11 bases between the two ends. Germline V lookup: CDR1 SNHLY, CDR2 FYNNEI. CDR3 length: 17 residues. The CDR3 DNA sequence: TGTGCCAGCAGTGAATTAGCTGCCAGCTCCTATAATTCACCCCTCCACTTT. Encoded protein: CASSELAASSYNSPLHF.

The genes are TRBV10-3 and TRBJ2-7; 13 bases map to TRBD2. Germline trimming cut 6 bases from V and 6 bases from J; bases unmatched to any gene: 14. Germline CDR1 is ENHRY and CDR2 is SYGVKD. The CDR3 has 17 amino acids. The CDR3 loop reads CAISGPTSGRIVGEQYF. The CDR3 DNA sequence: TGTGCCATCAGCGGGCCGACTAGCGGGAGGATAGTGGGCGAGCAGTACTTC.

This clone was recorded once. The chain has TRBV10-3 and TRBJ2-7; possible D gene TRBD1, 5 bases. This CDR3 has 14 amino acids. Germline V gene lookup returns CDR1 ENHRY and CDR2 SYGVKD. V was clipped by 6 bases and J by 5 bases, with 17 bases between them. CDR3 residues: CAIRPDSTHDEQYF. CDR3 DNA sequence: TGTGCCATCAGGCCTGACAGCACCCACGACGAGCAGTACTTC.

In DNA form, the CDR3 reads TGCAGTGCTGGTGACAGGGGAAAAGAGACCCAGTACTTC. Its translation is CSAGDRGKETQYF. J is TRBJ2-5 and V is TRBV20-1; 8 positions match TRBD1. The CDR3 has 13 amino acids. V was pared by 5 bases and J by 3 bases, with 5 bases of the junction left unmatched. CDR1 and CDR2 (germline): DFQATT, SNEGSKA (reference sequence).

This sequence joins TRBV11-2 and TRBJ1-2, with TRBD1 matching over 7 bases. Germline assignment: CDR1 SGHAT and CDR2 FQNNGV. V shed 6 bases and J 8 bases; nucleotides not matched to a gene: 18. This CDR3 comprises 16 residues. The CDR3 DNA reads TGTGCCAGCAGACCGTCCTACCGACAGGGCCTGGAGGGCTACACCTTC. Its translation: CASRPSYRQGLEGYTF. Full variable domain (outside the CDR3, taken from reference TRBV11-2 and TRBJ1-2): EAGVAQSPRYKIIEKRQSVAFWCNPISGHATLYWYQQILGQGPKLLIQFQNNGVVDDSQLPKDRFSAERLKGVDSTLKIQPAKLEDSAVYLCASRPSYRQGLEGYTFGSGTRLTVV.

This chain joins TRBV27 and TRBJ1-6; 7 nucleotides line up with TRBD1. The CDR3 consists of 15 residues. Trimming cost V 4 bases and J 8 bases; bases outside gene matches: 8. Germline assignment: CDR1 MNHEY and CDR2 SMNVEV (reference sequence). The CDR3 here is CASSSPPGTDSPLHF. The CDR3 bases are TGTGCCAGCAGTTCACCCCCCGGGACAGATTCACCCCTCCACTTT.

This clone is a singleton in its sample. One junction end disagrees with the germline gene, perhaps due to a read error. Other DNA variants within this sample encode the same CDR3. The rearrangement joins TRBV9 to TRBJ1-3, with 8 bases matching TRBD1. Germline CDR1 is SGDLS and CDR2 is YYNGEE. The CDR3 length is 14 residues. Written as DNA, the CDR3 is TGTGCCAGCAGCCAGACAGGGGATGGAAATACCATATATTTT. This codes for CASSQTGDGNTIYF.